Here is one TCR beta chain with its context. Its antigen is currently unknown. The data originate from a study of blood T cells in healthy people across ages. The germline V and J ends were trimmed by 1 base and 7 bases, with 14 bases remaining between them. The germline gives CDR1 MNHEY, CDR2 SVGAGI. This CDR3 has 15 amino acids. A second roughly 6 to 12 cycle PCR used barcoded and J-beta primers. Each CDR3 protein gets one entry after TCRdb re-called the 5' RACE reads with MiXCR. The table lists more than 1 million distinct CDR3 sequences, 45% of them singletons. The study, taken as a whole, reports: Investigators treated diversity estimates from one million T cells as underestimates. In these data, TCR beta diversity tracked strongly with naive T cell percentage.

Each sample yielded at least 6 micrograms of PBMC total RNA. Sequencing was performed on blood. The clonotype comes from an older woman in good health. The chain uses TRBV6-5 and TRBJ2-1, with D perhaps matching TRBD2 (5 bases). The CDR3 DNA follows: TGTGCCAGCAGTTACTGGACGGGAATAGAGAATGAGCAGTTCTTC. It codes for CASSYWTGIENEQFF.